These 32 T cell receptor beta chains share one sample of origin, sequenced in a study of cytomegalovirus exposure and HLA in healthy donors. The PCR employed 60 Vbeta primers together with 13 Jbeta primers. Assay: immunoSEQ multiplex PCR; the TCRdb copy retains only in-frame clones and omits some. The profile shows 50,000 to 75,000 clones, 80% of them singletons. The sample consisted of PBMCs. These receptor sequences come from a woman in her forties in good health and CMV-seronegative.

The table lists this clone with a count of one. This chain links TRBV5-1 with TRBJ1-2, with D unresolved. The germline V and J ends were trimmed by 4 bases and 7 bases, with 14 bases remaining between them. The CDR3 is made up of 13 amino acids. CDR1 is SGHRS, CDR2 YFSETQ, per germline. The CDR3 coding sequence is TGCGCCAGCAGCCGAACATTGGAGGCTGGCTACACCTTC. It translates to CASSRTLEAGYTF.

The V gene is TRBV5-4, the J gene TRBJ2-2; 10 bases match TRBD2. The CDR3 is made up of 14 amino acids. Germline-derived CDR1 and CDR2 are SGHNT and YYREEE (reference sequence). Unmatched junction bases numbered 3, after V lost 3 bases and J lost 7 bases. The DNA for the CDR3 is TGTGCCAGCAGCTCCGGGACTAGCGTCGGGGAGCTGTTTTTT. It is translated as CASSSGTSVGELFF.

Regarding this clone: The same CDR3 also results from other DNA sequences found in this sample. V and J are TRBV11-1 and TRBJ2-7, with 8 bases identical to TRBD2. Trimming cost V 1 base and J 7 bases; bases outside gene matches: 6. From germline, CDR1 is SGHAT and CDR2 FQDESV (reference sequence). The CDR3 length is 14 residues. The CDR3 is CASSLGAGAQEQYF. The CDR3 region has the DNA TGTGCCAGCAGCTTAGGAGCGGGGGCTCAAGAGCAGTACTTC.

This clone was detected only once. The chain links TRBV2 to TRBJ1-5; D not resolved. This CDR3 contains 12 residues. Trimming shortened V by 6 bases and J by 7 bases, and 10 bases separated the two germline ends. Per the germline V gene, CDR1 is SNHLY and CDR2 is FYNNEI. The CDR3 DNA is TGTGCCAGCAGAGCTGGGCAGCAGCCCCAGCATTTT. Residues: CASRAGQQPQHF.

V gene TRBV28 combines with J gene TRBJ2-3; D gene uncertain. The CDR3 has 10 residues. The germline V gene has CDR1 MDHEN and CDR2 SYDVKM. Trimming left V 10 bases short and J 4 bases short, with 6 bases between. The CDR3 reads CATLADTQYF. CDR3 coding DNA: TGTGCCACCCTAGCAGATACGCAGTATTTT.

The chain combines TRBV2 with TRBJ1-5, with D unclear. The CDR3 sequence is 15 residues long. V was clipped by 4 bases and J by 1 base, with 11 bases between them. CDR1 and CDR2 from the germline V gene are SNHLY and FYNNEI. The CDR3 bases are TGTGCCAGCAGTGCCGTTGCGGGAAGCAATCAGCCCCAGCATTTT. It encodes CASSAVAGSNQPQHF.

The chain uses TRBV9 and TRBJ2-1; 10 bases agree with TRBD2. With 1 base clipped from V and 8 bases from J, the junction kept 3 bases outside the gene matches. The V gene's germline CDR1 is SGDLS and CDR2 YYNGEE. The CDR3 is 14 residues long. CDR3 region: CASSVKREGHEQFF. CDR3 in DNA: TGTGCCAGCAGCGTAAAGCGGGAGGGCCATGAGCAGTTCTTC.

This chain links TRBV15 with TRBJ2-3; 8 nucleotides line up with TRBD2. Germline lookup yields CDR1 LNHNV and CDR2 YYDKDF (reference sequence). This CDR3 has 14 amino acids. Unmatched junction bases numbered 3, after V lost 4 bases and J lost 3 bases. The CDR3 sequence: CATSNSGKTDTQYF. Written as DNA, the CDR3 is TGTGCCACCAGCAATAGCGGGAAAACAGATACGCAGTATTTT.

This chain uses TRBV2 with TRBJ2-6, with D unresolved. The germline gives CDR1 SNHLY, CDR2 FYNNEI. V lost 2 bases and J 2 bases, leaving 10 bases between the germline ends. The CDR3 loop spans 16 amino acids. CDR3 coding DNA: TGTGCCAGCAGTGAACTGGTAGGAGCTGGGGCCAACGTCCTGACTTTC. It yields the protein CASSELVGAGANVLTF.

CDR3: CASSLVTRRPYGYTF. The CDR3, as DNA: TGTGCCAGCAGCCTTGTAACGAGGCGCCCGTATGGCTACACCTTC. This chain connects TRBV28 to TRBJ1-2, with D uncertain. This CDR3 region has 15 residues. Trimming took off 6 bases at V and 5 bases at J, with 19 bases between the two ends. The germline CDR1 and CDR2 sequences are MDHEN and SYDVKM.

The chain couples TRBV28 to TRBJ2-2, with TRBD1 identical over 9 bases. The V and J ends lost 10 bases and 4 bases, in that order; junction bases with no gene match: 4. Germline V gives CDR1 MDHEN, CDR2 SYDVKM. CDR3 length: 13 residues. CDR3 sequence: CAIQGAGTGELFF. CDR3 nucleotides: TGTGCCATACAGGGGGCCGGCACCGGGGAGCTGTTTTTT.

The gene calls are TRBV28 and TRBJ2-5, with 11 bases lining up with TRBD2. The end of the DNA is better explained by TRBJ2-7, so the J call may be wrong. Germline CDR1 is MDHEN and CDR2 is SYDVKM. This CDR3 region has 16 residues. The CDR3 DNA reads TGTGCCAGCAGTTTACCACTAGCGGGAGTGGGGTACGAGCAGTACTTC. It codes for CASSLPLAGVGYEQYF.

The chain employs TRBV19 and TRBJ1-1, with 7 bases identical to TRBD1. The ends lost 3 bases at V and 1 base at J; junction bases unmatched: 8. The CDR3 loop spans 16 amino acids. The germline gives CDR1 LNHDA, CDR2 SQIVND (reference sequence). CDR3 in DNA: TGTGCCAGTAGTATGCGTCAGGGACAGCCGAACACTGAAGCTTTCTTT. It codes for CASSMRQGQPNTEAFF.

The genes are TRBV28 and TRBJ2-5; D not certain. The V end lost 3 bases, the J end lost 1 base, and 12 bases lay between the germline ends. This CDR3 has 15 residues. Germline CDR1 and CDR2: MDHEN and SYDVKM. The CDR3 DNA follows: TGTGCCAGCAGTTTCGGGTTAAAACCCCAAGAGACCCAGTACTTC. Translation gives CASSFGLKPQETQYF.

The rearrangement joins TRBV9 to TRBJ1-3, with D tentatively TRBD1 (6 bases). The CDR3 consists of 17 residues. Germline CDR1 and CDR2: SGDLS and YYNGEE. Trimming left V 3 bases short and J 4 bases short, with 20 bases between. Here the CDR3 reads CASSEGQTFVAGNTIYF. The CDR3 DNA is TGTGCCAGCAGCGAAGGACAGACCTTCGTGGCGGGAAACACCATATATTTT.

CDR3 sequence reads: CASSLVSLADNQPQHF. CDR3 in DNA: TGTGCCAGCAGCTTGGTTTCCCTAGCGGACAATCAGCCCCAGCATTTT. The chain carries TRBV5-8 and TRBJ1-5; no firm D call. Germline lookup yields CDR1 SGHTS and CDR2 YDEGEE. This CDR3 is built from 16 residues. V was cut by 0 bases and J by 3 bases, with 13 bases left in between.

The chain recombines TRBV6-5 with TRBJ1-2, with D uncertain. The CDR3 runs 15 residues. Germline V gives CDR1 MNHEY, CDR2 SVGAGI. V was pared by 0 bases and J by 5 bases, with 13 bases between. CDR3 nucleotides: TGTGCCAGCAGTTACTCTGCGGGAGACTTATATGGCTACACCTTC. It specifies CASSYSAGDLYGYTF.

J is TRBJ2-7 and V is TRBV5-1; 9 bases are shared with TRBD2. CDR3 length: 15 amino acids. Per germline, CDR1 SGHRS and CDR2 YFSETQ. V was clipped by 0 bases and J by 3 bases; unmatched bases: 4. CDR3 protein: CASSLGAGGSYEQYF. The CDR3 region has the DNA TGCGCCAGCAGCTTGGGAGCGGGAGGTAGCTACGAGCAGTACTTC.

The rearrangement joins TRBV4-1 to TRBJ2-7, with 7 bases matching TRBD2. CDR3 length: 17 amino acids. CDR1 and CDR2 from the germline V gene are MGHRA and YSYEKL. J gave up 2 bases and V 1 base, and 11 bases lay outside the gene matches. As DNA, the CDR3 is TGCGCCAGCAGCCAAGGGGGGGGAAGCGGCGAAACCTACGAGCAGTACTTC. It specifies CASSQGGGSGETYEQYF.

This chain links TRBV28 with TRBJ2-3, with D possibly being TRBD1 (7 bases). CDR1 and CDR2 (germline): MDHEN, SYDVKM. The ends were cut back, 3 bases at V and 3 bases at J, with 13 bases in the middle. This CDR3 is built from 15 residues. The CDR3 DNA is TGTGCCAGCAGTTTGACAGGGAGGTGGACAGATACGCAGTATTTT. Translated, it gives CASSLTGRWTDTQYF.

The V and J genes are TRBV7-9 and TRBJ1-4; 8 nucleotides line up with TRBD1. Germline assignment: CDR1 SEHNR and CDR2 FQNEAQ (reference sequence). J lost 4 bases, V lost 3 bases, and 4 bases had no gene match. This CDR3 region has 15 residues. CDR3 sequence reads: CASSLATGGNEKLFF. CDR3 bases: TGTGCCAGCAGCTTGGCTACAGGGGGTAATGAAAAACTGTTTTTT.

The chain recombines TRBV28 with TRBJ2-2; the match to TRBD2 covers 9 bases. Germline-derived CDR1 and CDR2 are MDHEN and SYDVKM. The junction had 6 bases not matched to a gene; V was cut back by 3 bases and J by 4 bases. The CDR3 totals 16 residues. The CDR3 DNA reads TGTGCCAGCAGTTTCTCCCTAGCGGGAAGCACCGGGGAGCTGTTTTTT. Translation: CASSFSLAGSTGELFF.

This clone was detected once. V gene TRBV28 combines with J gene TRBJ1-2; D remains unclear. The germline V gene has CDR1 MDHEN and CDR2 SYDVKM. V was trimmed by 8 bases and J by 0 bases, leaving 10 bases between them. The CDR3 length is 13 residues. The CDR3 bases are TGTGCCAGCCCGTTCCTAGCTAACTATGGCTACACCTTC. Its translation is CASPFLANYGYTF.

The gene calls are TRBV19 and TRBJ2-6; D possibly corresponds to TRBD1 (6 bases). The CDR3 is 14 residues long. From germline, CDR1 is LNHDA and CDR2 SQIVND (reference sequence). V lost 5 bases and J lost 2, with 7 bases in between. In DNA, the CDR3 is TGTGCCAGTAGTGCAGGGGCTGGGGCCAACGTCCTGACTTTC. Translation gives CASSAGAGANVLTF.

The chain is built from TRBV6-5 and TRBJ1-2; D remains ambiguous. The V end lost 0 bases, the J end lost 5 bases, and 13 bases lay between the germline ends. Germline V gene data show CDR1 as MNHEY and CDR2 as SVGAGI. This CDR3 spans 15 amino acids. DNA of the CDR3: TGTGCCAGCAGTTACTCGAGAGTGACTAGTTATGGCTACACCTTC. Residues: CASSYSRVTSYGYTF.

The V gene is TRBV5-1, the J gene TRBJ2-2; 8 bases map to TRBD2. After removal of 4 bases from V and 4 bases from J, the junction contained 6 bases not matched to a gene. This CDR3 region has 15 residues. In germline, CDR1 is SGHRS, CDR2 YFSETQ. CDR3 loop: CASSQEAGATGELFF. In DNA form, the CDR3 reads TGCGCCAGCAGCCAGGAAGCGGGAGCCACCGGGGAGCTGTTTTTT.

The chain recombines TRBV4-2 with TRBJ2-1; 8 bases align to TRBD1. J was trimmed by 5 bases and V by 4 bases; bases with no gene match: 4. CDR1 is LGHNA, CDR2 YNFKEQ, per germline. CDR3 length equals 14 residues. CDR3 sequence: CASSPGTGDNEQFF. The CDR3 nucleotides read TGTGCCAGCAGCCCCGGGACAGGAGACAATGAGCAGTTCTTC.

The chain recombines TRBV6-5 with TRBJ2-3; a weak D match, TRBD1 (6 bases). Germline V gives CDR1 MNHEY, CDR2 SVGAGI. The CDR3 consists of 15 residues. The germline V and J ends were trimmed by 6 bases and 2 bases, with 15 bases remaining between them. The CDR3 region is CASRRAHRVTDTQYF. The DNA of the CDR3 is TGTGCCAGCAGGCGGGCCCACAGGGTCACAGATACGCAGTATTTT.

This chain uses TRBV30 with TRBJ1-5, with a weak D call TRBD1 (5 bases). Germline V CDR1 and CDR2: GTSNPN, SVGIG (reference sequence). V dropped 3 bases and J dropped 7 bases, with 31 bases sitting between them. This CDR3 comprises 19 residues. CDR3 amino acids: CAWSLPRGVKAYRFQPQHF. The DNA for the CDR3 is TGTGCCTGGAGCCTCCCCCGGGGGGTCAAAGCTTACAGATTCCAGCCCCAGCATTTT.

This sequence joins TRBV11-1 and TRBJ2-1; the D gene is possibly TRBD2 (5 bases). Germline lookup yields CDR1 SGHAT and CDR2 FQDESV (reference sequence). This CDR3 is built from 14 residues. Trimming removed 5 bases at V and 7 bases at J, with 15 bases between. The CDR3 DNA reads TGTGCCAGCAGCAAATTAGTTTCGGGGAATGAGCAGTTCTTC. This sequence encodes CASSKLVSGNEQFF.

The chain employs TRBV6-6 and TRBJ1-5; 9 nucleotides agree with TRBD1. The CDR3 totals 16 residues. Germline V CDR1 and CDR2: MNHNY, SVGAGI (reference sequence). The V and J ends lost 5 bases and 6 bases, in that order; junction bases with no gene match: 11. The CDR3 bases are TGTGCCAGCAGTCCTGGAAACAGGGGGCCAGGTCAGCCCCAGCATTTT. Translation gives CASSPGNRGPGQPQHF.

The chain combines TRBV15 with TRBJ2-7; D remains ambiguous. CDR3 length equals 16 residues. Germline lookup yields CDR1 LNHNV and CDR2 YYDKDF (reference sequence). Between the trimmed V and J ends, which lost 0 bases and 2 bases, there was a span of 14 bases. This CDR3 is CATSRDKRLEPYEQYF. The CDR3 bases are TGTGCCACCAGCAGAGATAAACGGCTGGAGCCCTACGAGCAGTACTTC.